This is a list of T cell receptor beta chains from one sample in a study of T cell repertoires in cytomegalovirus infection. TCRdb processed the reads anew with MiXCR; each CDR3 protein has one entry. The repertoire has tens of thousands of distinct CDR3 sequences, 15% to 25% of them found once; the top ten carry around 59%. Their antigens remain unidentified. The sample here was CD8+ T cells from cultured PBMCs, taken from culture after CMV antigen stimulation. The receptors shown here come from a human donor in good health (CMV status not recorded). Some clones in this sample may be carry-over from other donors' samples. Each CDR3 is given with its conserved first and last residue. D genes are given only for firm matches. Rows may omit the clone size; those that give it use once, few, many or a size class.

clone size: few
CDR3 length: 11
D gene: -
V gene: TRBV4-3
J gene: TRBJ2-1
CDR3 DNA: TGCGCCAGCAGCCGAAAGAATGAGCAGTTCTTC
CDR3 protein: CASSRKNEQFF

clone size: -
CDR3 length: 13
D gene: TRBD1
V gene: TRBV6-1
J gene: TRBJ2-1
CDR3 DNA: TGTGCCAGCAGTTCGACAGGGCGCAATGAGCAGTTCTTC
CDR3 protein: CASSSTGRNEQFF

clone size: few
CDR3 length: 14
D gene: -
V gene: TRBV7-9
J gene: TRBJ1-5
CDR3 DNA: TGTGCCAGCAGCTCGCCGGGGCCCAATCAGCCCCAGCATTTT
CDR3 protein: CASSSPGPNQPQHF

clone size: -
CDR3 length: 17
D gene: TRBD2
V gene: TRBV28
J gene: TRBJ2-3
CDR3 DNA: TGTGCCAGCAGTAAAATGGGACTAGCGGGAGGTAAAGATACGCAGTATTTT
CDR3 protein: CASSKMGLAGGKDTQYF

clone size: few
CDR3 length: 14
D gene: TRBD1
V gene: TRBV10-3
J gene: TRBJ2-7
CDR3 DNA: TGTGCCACCCGGTCGGGACAGGGGGCTGGCGAGCAGTACTTC
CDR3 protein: CATRSGQGAGEQYF

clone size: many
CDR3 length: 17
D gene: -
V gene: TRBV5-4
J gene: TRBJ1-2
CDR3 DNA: TGTGCCAGCAGCTCCTATGCCCTAAGTTCGCCCAACTATGGCTACACCTTC
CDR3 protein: CASSSYALSSPNYGYTF

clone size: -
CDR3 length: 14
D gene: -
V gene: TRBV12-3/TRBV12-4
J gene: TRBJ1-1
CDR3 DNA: TGTGCCAGCAGTTTATACAACGTGAACACTGAAGCTTTCTTT
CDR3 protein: CASSLYNVNTEAFF

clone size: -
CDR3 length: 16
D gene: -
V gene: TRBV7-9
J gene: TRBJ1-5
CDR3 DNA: TGTGCCAGCAGCTTAAGTCAGGCAGGCAGCAATCAGCCCCAGCATTTT
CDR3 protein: CASSLSQAGSNQPQHF

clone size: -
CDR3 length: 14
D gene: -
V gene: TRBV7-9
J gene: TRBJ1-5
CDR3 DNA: TGTGCCAGCAGCTCGGACGGGAACAATCAGCCCCAGCATTTT
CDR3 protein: CASSSDGNNQPQHF

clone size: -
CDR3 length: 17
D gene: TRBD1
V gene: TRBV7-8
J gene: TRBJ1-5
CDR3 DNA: TGTGCCAGCAGCTGGTGGGGCCGACAGGGGTCTAGTCAGCCCCAGCATTTT
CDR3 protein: CASSWWGRQGSSQPQHF

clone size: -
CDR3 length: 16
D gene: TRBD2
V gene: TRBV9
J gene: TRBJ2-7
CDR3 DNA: TGTGCCAGCAGCGAAAGGGTTGGCGGGAGTCCCTACGAGCAGTACTTC
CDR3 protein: CASSERVGGSPYEQYF

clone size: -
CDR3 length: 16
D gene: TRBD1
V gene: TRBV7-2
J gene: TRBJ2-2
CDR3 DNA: TGTGCCAGCAGCTCACGGGACAGGGTGAACACCGGGGAGCTGTTTTTT
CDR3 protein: CASSSRDRVNTGELFF

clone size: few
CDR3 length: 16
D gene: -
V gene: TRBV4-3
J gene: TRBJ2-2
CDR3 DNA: TGCGCCAGCAGCCGAGGTTTTACAGGGCTGGCCGGGGAGCTGTTTTTT
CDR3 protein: CASSRGFTGLAGELFF

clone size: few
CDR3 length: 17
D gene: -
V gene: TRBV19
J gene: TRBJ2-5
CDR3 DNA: TGTGCCAGTAGTATTGGTGTAGCCCTCCTGGCGGTGGAGACCCAGTACTTC
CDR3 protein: CASSIGVALLAVETQYF

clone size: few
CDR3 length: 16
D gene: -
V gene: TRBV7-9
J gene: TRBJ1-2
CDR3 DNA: TGTGCCAGCAGCTTAGTTGAGACAACGGCAAACTATGGCTACACCTTC
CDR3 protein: CASSLVETTANYGYTF

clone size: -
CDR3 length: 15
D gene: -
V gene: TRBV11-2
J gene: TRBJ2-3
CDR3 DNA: TGTGCCAGCAGTTCAACCGGGGGCCTAACAGATACGCAGTATTTT
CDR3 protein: CASSSTGGLTDTQYF

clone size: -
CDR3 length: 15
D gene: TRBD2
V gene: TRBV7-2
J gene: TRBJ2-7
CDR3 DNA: TGTGCCAGCAGCGGCGGACTAGCGGGAGGAAGAGAGCAGTACTTC
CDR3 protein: CASSGGLAGGREQYF

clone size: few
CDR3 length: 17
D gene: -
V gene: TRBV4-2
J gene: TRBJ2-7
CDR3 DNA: TGTGCCAGCAGCCAAGAGGGGCCGGGCGGCAGGGAATACGAGCAGTACTTC
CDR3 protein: CASSQEGPGGREYEQYF

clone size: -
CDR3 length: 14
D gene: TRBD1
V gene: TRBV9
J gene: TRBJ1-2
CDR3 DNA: TGTGCCAGCAGCCCCGGGGACAGGGCCCATGGCTACACCTTC
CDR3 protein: CASSPGDRAHGYTF

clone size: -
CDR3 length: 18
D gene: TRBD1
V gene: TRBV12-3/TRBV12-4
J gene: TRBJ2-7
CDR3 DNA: TGTGCCAGTCCTAGTGGGGGGGACAGGGGCTCCAGTTGGCGCGAGCAGTACTTC
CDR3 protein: CASPSGGDRGSSWREQYF

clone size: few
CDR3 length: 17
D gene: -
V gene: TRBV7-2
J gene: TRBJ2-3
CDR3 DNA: TGTGCCAGCAGCTTAGGTTCGCTGGACAGCCTCCATCATACGCAGTATTTT
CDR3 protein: CASSLGSLDSLHHTQYF

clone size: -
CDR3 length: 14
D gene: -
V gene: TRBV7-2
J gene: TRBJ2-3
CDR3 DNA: TGTGCCAGCAGCCCGTACGGACCCCCTGAGGCGCAGTATTTT
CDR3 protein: CASSPYGPPEAQYF

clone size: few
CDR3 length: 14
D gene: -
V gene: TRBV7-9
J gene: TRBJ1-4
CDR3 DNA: TGTGCCAGCAGTCCTAAGGGACAAAGTGAAAAACTGTTTTTT
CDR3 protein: CASSPKGQSEKLFF

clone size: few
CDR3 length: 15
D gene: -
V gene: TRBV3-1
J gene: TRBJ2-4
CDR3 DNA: TGTGCCAGCAGCCAAGACAGGAGATCCAAAAACATTCAGTACTTC
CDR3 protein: CASSQDRRSKNIQYF

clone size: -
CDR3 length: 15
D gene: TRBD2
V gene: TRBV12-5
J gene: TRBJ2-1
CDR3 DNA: TGTGCTAGTGGTTTGGGGGGACTAGCGAGGGATGAGCAGTTCTTC
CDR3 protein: CASGLGGLARDEQFF

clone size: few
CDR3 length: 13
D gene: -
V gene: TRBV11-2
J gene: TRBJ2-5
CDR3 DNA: TGTGCCAGCAGCTTCCAGGGTGCGGGGCCCCAGTACTTC
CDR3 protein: CASSFQGAGPQYF

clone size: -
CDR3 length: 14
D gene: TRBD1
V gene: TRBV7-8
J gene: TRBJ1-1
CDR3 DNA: TGTGCCAGCAGCTCGACAGGGGGGTACACTGAAGCTTTCTTT
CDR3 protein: CASSSTGGYTEAFF

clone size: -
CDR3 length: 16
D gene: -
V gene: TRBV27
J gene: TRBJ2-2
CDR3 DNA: TGTGCCAGCAGCCTAGCGGGGACAGGGAACACCGGGGAGCTGTTTTTT
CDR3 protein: CASSLAGTGNTGELFF

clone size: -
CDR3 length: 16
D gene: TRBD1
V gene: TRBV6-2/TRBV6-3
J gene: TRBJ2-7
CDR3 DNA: TGTGCCAGCAGTTACAAAGGGGGCGATTATACCTACGAGCAGTACTTC
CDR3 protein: CASSYKGGDYTYEQYF

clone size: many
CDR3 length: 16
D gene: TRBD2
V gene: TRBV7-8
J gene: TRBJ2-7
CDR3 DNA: TGTGCCAGCAGCAAACGGGGAGGACTAGGGAAGTACGAGCAGTACTTC
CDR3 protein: CASSKRGGLGKYEQYF

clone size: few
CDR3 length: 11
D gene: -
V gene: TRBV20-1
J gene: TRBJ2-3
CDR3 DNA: TGCAGTGCTAGGCCAGCAGATACGCAGTATTTT
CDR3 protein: CSARPADTQYF

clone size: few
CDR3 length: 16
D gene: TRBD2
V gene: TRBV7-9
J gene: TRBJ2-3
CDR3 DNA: TGTGCCAGCAGCTCTCTAGCGGCCACCTTGCTAGATACGCAGTATTTT
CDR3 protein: CASSSLAATLLDTQYF

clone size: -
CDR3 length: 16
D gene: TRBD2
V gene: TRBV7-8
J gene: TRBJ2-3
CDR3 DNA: TGTGCCAGCAGCTTAGCGGCTAGCGGGTCGGGGGATACGCAGTATTTT
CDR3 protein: CASSLAASGSGDTQYF

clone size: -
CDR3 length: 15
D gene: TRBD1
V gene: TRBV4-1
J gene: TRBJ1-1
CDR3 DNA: TGCGCCAGCAGCCACACACAGGGGGCGGACACTGAAGCTTTCTTT
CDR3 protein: CASSHTQGADTEAFF

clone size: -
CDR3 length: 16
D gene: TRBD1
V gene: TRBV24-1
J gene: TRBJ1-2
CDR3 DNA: TGTGCCACCAGTGATCCCCGACAGGGGGCTGGTCGTGGCTACACCTTC
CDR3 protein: CATSDPRQGAGRGYTF

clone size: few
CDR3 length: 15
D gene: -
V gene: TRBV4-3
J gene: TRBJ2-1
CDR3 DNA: TGCGCCAGCAGCCAAGATGAAAGCCCCCACAATGAGCAGTTCTTC
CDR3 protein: CASSQDESPHNEQFF

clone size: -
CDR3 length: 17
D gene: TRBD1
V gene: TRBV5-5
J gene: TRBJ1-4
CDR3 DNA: TGTGCCAGCAGCGAAGCGGGACAGCCCGCAACTAATGAAAAACTGTTTTTT
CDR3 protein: CASSEAGQPATNEKLFF